This paragraph covers one TCR beta chain sequence. TCRdb re-called the 5' RACE reads, yielding one record per CDR3 amino acid sequence without DNA. The table counts 200,000 to 250,000 distinct CDR3 sequences; less than 9% lies in the top ten. This specimen comes from a study of monozygotic twins with inflammatory bowel disease. The specimen sequenced was blood. The sequence was collected from a human donor with ulcerative colitis or Crohn's disease, or a healthy co-twin of an affected twin (not recorded which).

The chain's CDR3 is CASSYSAGTDTQYF. The chain is built from TRBV6-2 or TRBV6-3 and TRBJ2-3. CDR1 and CDR2 from the germline V gene are MNHEY and SVGEGT. CDR3 length: 14 amino acids.